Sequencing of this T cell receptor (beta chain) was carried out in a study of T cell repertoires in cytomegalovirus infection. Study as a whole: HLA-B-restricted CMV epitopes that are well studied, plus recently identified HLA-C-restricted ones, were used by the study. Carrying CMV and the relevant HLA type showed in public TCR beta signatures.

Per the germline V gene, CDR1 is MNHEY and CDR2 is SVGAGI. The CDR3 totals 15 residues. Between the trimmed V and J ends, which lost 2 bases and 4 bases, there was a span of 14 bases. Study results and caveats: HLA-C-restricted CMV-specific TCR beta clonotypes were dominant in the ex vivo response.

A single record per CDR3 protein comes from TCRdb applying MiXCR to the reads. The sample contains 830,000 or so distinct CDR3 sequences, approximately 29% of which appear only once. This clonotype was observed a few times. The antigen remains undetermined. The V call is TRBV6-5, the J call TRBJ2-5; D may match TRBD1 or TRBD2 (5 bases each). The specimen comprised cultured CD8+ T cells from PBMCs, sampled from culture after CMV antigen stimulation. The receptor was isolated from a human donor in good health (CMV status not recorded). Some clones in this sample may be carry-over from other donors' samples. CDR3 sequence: CASSYQGGYGETQYF. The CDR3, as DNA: TGTGCCAGCAGTTACCAGGGCGGGTACGGAGAGACCCAGTACTTC.